This T cell receptor beta chain was profiled in a study of regulatory T cells in long-lasting Graves disease. Study-wide results and limits: Patients with persistent disease showed a bias toward TRBV28, TRBJ1-2 and TRBJ2-5.

This clonotype was detected many times. Its specificity is unknown. As for time point: newly diagnosed GD, antithyroid drugs for less than 3 months. The authors made the TCR library using RNA they extracted from PBMCs. In this cohort, patients came from an endocrinology department located in Xi'an, China. V gave up 1 base and J gave up 5 bases, with 12 bases separating them. CDR1 is LGHDT and CDR2 is YNNKEL in the germline V gene (reference sequence). This CDR3 spans 15 amino acids. Construction of the TCR beta libraries employed iRepertoire HTBI primers in conjunction with Arm-PCR of CDR3 regions. TCRdb re-analysed the multiplex PCR reads in MiXCR, keeping a single row per CDR3 protein. The sample holds roughly 410,000 distinct CDR3 sequences; approximately 16% are singletons and the top ten take around 7.6%. This sample was shared with a second study, whose subject was T cells in Graves' hyperthyroidism and ophthalmopathy.

This clonotype was sampled from a woman between 40 and 55 years old with Graves disease. The sample here was peripheral blood mononuclear cells (PBMCs), taken at new diagnosis, from a patient treated with antithyroid drugs. The chain uses TRBV3-1 and TRBJ2-1, with a weak D call TRBD1 (6 bases). CDR3 nucleotide sequence: TGTGCCAGCAGCCAAGTCGCAGGGGCAAACAATGAGCAGTTCTTC. It codes for CASSQVAGANNEQFF.